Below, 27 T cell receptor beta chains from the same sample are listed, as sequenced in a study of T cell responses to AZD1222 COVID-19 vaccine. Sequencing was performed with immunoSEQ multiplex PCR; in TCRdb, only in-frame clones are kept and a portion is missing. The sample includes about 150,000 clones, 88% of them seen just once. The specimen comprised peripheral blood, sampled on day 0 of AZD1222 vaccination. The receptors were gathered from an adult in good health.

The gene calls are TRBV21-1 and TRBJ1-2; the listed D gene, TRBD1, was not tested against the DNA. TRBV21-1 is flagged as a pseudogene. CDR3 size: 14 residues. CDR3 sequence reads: CASSKDSYLGGYTF. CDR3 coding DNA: TGTGCCAGCAGCAAGGACAGCTACCTGGGTGGCTACACCTTC.

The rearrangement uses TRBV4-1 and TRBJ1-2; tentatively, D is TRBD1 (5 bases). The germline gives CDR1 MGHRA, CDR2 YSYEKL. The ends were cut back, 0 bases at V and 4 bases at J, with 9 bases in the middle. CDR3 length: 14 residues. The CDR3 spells CASSQEGQGYGYTF. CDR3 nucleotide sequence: TGCGCCAGCAGCCAAGAAGGGCAGGGCTATGGCTACACCTTC.

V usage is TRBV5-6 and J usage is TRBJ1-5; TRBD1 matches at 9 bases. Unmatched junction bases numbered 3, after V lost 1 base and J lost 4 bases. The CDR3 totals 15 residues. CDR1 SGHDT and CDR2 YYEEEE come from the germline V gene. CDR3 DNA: TGTGCCAGCAGCTTGTTCGGGACAGGGAATCAGCCCCAGCATTTT. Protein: CASSLFGTGNQPQHF.

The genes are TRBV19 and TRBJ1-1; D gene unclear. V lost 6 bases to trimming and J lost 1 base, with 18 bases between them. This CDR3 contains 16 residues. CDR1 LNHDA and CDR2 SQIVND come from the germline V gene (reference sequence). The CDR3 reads CASSPLPGQKNTEAFF. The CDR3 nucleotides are TGTGCCAGTAGCCCCCTCCCAGGCCAGAAGAACACTGAAGCTTTCTTT. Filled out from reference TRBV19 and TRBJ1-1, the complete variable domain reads DGGITQSPKYLFRKEGQNVTLSCEQNLNHDAMYWYRQDPGQGLRLIYYSQIVNDFQKGDIAEGYSVSREKKESFPLTVTSAQKNPTAFYLCASSPLPGQKNTEAFFGQGTRLTVV.

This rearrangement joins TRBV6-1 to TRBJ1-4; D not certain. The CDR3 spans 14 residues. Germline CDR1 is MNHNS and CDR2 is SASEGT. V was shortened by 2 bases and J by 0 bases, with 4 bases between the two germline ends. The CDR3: CASSERSTNEKLFF. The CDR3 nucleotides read TGTGCCAGCAGTGAAAGGTCAACTAATGAAAAACTGTTTTTT.

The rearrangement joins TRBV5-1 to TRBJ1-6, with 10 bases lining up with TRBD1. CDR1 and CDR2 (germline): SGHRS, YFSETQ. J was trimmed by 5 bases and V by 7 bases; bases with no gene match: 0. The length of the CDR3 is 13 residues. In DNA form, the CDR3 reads TGCGCCAGCGGGACAGGGGATAATTCACCCCTCCACTTT. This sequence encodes CASGTGDNSPLHF.

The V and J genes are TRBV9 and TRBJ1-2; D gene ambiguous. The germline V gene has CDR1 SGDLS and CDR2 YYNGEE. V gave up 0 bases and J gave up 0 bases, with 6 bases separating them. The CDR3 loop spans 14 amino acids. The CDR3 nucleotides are TGTGCCAGCAGCGTAGGTGGTACTAACTATGGCTACACCTTC. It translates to CASSVGGTNYGYTF. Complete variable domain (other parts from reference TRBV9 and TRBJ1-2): DSGVTQTPKHLITATGQRVTLRCSPRSGDLSVYWYQQSLDQGLQFLIQYYNGEERAKGNILERFSAQQFPDLHSELNLSSLELGDSALYFCASSVGGTNYGYTFGSGTRLTVV.

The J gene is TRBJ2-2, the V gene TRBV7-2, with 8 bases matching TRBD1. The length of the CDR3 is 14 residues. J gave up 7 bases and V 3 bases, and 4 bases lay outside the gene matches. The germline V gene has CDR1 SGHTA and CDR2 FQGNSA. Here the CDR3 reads CASSLGQAIGELFF. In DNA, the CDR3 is TGTGCCAGCAGCTTGGGACAGGCTATCGGGGAGCTGTTTTTT.

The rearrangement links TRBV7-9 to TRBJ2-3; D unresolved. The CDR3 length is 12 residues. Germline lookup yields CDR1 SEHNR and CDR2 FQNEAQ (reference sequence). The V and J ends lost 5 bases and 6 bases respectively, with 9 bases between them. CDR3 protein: CASSPPGDTQYF. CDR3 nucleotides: TGTGCCAGCAGCCCTCCTGGGGATACGCAGTATTTT.

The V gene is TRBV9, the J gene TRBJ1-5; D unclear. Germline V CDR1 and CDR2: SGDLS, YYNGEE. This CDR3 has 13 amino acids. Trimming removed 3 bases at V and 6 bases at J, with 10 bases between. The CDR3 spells CASSEGPGQPQHF. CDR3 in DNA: TGTGCCAGCAGCGAGGGTCCAGGTCAGCCCCAGCATTTT.

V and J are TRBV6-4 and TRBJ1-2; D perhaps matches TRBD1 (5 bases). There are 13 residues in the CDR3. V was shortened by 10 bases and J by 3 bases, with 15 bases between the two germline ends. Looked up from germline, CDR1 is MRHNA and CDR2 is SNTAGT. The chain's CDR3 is CATIGDSYYGYTF. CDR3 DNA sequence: TGTGCCACCATAGGAGACAGCTACTATGGCTACACCTTC.

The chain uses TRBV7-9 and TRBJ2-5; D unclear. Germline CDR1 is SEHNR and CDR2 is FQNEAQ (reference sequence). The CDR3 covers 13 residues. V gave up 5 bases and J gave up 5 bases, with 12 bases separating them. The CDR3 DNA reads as TGTGCCAGCAGCCCCTGGGAATCGGAGACCCAGTACTTC. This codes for CASSPWESETQYF.

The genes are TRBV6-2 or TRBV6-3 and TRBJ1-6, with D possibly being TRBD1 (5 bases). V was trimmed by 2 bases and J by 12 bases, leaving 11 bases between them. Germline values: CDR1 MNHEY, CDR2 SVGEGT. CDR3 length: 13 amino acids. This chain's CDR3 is CASSYDTGGPLHF. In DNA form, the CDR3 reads TGTGCCAGCAGTTACGACACCGGGGGACCCCTCCACTTT.

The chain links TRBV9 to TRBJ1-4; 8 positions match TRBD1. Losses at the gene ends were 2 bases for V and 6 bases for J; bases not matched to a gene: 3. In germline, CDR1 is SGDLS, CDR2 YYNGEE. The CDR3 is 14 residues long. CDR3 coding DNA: TGTGCCAGCAGCGTCGACAGGGGAGATGAAAAACTGTTTTTT. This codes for CASSVDRGDEKLFF.

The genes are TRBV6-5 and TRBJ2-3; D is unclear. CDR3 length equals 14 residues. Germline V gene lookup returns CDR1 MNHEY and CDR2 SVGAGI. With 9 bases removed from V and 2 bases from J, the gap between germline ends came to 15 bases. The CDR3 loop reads CASKNMPLTDTQYF. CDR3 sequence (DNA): TGTGCCAGTAAAAACATGCCACTCACAGATACGCAGTATTTT.

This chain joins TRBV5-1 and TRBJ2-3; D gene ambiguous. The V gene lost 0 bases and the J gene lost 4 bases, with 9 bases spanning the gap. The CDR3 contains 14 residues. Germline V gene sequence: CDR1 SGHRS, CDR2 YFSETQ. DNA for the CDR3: TGCGCCAGCAGCTTGGCGTTGGGCGCAGATACGCAGTATTTT. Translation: CASSLALGADTQYF.

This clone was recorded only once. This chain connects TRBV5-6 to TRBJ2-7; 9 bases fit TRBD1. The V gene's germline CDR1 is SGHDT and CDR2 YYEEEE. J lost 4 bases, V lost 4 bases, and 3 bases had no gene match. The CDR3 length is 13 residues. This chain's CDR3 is CASSRTGVYEQYF. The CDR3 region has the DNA TGTGCCAGCAGCAGGACAGGGGTTTACGAGCAGTACTTC.

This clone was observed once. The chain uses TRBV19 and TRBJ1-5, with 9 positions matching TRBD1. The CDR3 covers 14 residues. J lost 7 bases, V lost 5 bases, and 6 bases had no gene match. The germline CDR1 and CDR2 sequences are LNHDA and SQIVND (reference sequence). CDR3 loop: CASSAGTGNQPQHF. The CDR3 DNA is TGTGCCAGTAGTGCCGGGACAGGGAACCAGCCCCAGCATTTT.

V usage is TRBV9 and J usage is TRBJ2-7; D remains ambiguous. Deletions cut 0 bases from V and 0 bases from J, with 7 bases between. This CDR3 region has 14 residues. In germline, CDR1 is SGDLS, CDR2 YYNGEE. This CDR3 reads CASSVDSRSYEQYF. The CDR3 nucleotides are TGTGCCAGCAGCGTAGACTCCCGCTCCTACGAGCAGTACTTC.

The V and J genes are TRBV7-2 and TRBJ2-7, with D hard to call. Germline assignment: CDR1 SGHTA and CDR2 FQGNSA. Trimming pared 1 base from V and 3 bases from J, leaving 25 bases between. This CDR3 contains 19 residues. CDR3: CASSLGPRLAPRKYYEQYF. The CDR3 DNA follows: TGTGCCAGCAGCTTAGGGCCTCGACTGGCCCCCCGCAAATACTACGAGCAGTACTTC.

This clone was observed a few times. CDR3 sequence: CASSYYSYEQYF. The CDR3 nucleotides read TGTGCCAGCAGTTACTACTCCTACGAGCAGTACTTC. V is TRBV6-2 or TRBV6-3 and J is TRBJ2-7; D is undetermined. V lost 1 base, J lost 0 bases, and 1 base lay in between. The germline gives CDR1 MNHEY, CDR2 SVGEGT. There are 12 residues in the CDR3.

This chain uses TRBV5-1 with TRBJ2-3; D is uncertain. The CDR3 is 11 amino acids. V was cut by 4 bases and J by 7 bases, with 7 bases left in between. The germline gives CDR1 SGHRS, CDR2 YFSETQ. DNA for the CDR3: TGCGCCAGCAGCCGGGCGAATACGCAGTATTTT. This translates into CASSRANTQYF.

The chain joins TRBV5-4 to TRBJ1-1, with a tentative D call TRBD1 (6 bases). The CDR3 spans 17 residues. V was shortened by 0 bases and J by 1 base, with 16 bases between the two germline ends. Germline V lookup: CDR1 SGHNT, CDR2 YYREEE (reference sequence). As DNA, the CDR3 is TGTGCCAGCAGCTTGGGGGGCGGGGGCAAGTCGAACACTGAAGCTTTCTTT. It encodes CASSLGGGGKSNTEAFF.

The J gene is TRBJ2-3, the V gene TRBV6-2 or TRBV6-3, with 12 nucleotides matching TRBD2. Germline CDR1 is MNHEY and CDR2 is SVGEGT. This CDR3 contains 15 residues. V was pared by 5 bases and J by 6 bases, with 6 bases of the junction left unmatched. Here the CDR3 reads CASSATSGGMDTQYF. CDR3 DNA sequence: TGTGCCAGCAGTGCCACTAGCGGGGGGATGGATACGCAGTATTTT.

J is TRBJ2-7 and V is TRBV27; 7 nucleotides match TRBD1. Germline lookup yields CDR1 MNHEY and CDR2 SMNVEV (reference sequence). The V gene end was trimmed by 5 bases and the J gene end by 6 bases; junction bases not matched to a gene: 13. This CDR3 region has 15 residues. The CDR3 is CASSISGTARAEQYF. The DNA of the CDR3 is TGTGCCAGCAGTATCTCCGGGACAGCAAGGGCCGAGCAGTACTTC.

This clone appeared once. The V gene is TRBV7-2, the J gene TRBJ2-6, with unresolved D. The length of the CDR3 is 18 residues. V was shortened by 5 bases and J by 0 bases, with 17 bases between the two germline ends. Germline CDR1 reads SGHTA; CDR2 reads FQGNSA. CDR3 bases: TGTGCCAGCAGCCTGGGCCCCTCCGGAGCCTCTGGGGCCAACGTCCTGACTTTC. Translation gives CASSLGPSGASGANVLTF.

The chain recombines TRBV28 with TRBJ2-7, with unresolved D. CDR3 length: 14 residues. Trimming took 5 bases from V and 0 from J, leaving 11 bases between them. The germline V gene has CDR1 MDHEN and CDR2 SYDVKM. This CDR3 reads CASSMGRPSYEQYF. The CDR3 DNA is TGTGCCAGCAGTATGGGAAGGCCCTCCTACGAGCAGTACTTC.